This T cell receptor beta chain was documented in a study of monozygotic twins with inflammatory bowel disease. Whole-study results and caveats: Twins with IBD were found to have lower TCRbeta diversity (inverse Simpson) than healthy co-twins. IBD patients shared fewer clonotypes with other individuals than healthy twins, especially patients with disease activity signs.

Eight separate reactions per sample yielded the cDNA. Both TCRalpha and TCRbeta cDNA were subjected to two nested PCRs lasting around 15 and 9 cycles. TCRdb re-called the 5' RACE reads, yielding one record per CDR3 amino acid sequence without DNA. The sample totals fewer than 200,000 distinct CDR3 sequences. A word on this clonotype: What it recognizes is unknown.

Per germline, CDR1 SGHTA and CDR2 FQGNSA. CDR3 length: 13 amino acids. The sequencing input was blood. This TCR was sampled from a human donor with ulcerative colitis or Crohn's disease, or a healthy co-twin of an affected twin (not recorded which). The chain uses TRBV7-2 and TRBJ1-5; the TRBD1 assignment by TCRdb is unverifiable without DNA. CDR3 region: CASSFQGSQPQHF.